This TCR beta chain was retrieved from a study of response to subunit inactivated influenza vaccine. This clonotype appeared once. TCRdb called the RT-PCR reads again in MiXCR, with one record for every CDR3 protein. Among 500,000 to 550,000 distinct CDR3 sequences listed, 20% to 25% were seen once. These data are also associated with another study on T cells expressing NK-cell markers. That study reports: Scientists made TCR beta cDNA using 5'RACE template switching with UMIs.

This clonotype was obtained from a man over 45 who received an inactivated influenza vaccine. Sequences were derived from CD4+ T cells sorted from PBMCs, sampled approximately 12 days after vaccination.

The CDR3 region has the DNA TGCGCCAGTCCGAGGGGCAGGGCCCACCAAGAGACCCAGTACTTC. Amino acid sequence: CASPRGRAHQETQYF. The rearrangement links TRBV4-3 to TRBJ2-5; D may match TRBD1 or TRBD2 (5 bases each). Germline V lookup: CDR1 LGHNA, CDR2 YSLEER. Trimming removed 9 bases from V and 0 bases from J, with 17 bases in between. The CDR3 runs 15 residues.